These 14 T cell receptor beta chains were all obtained from the same sample, sequenced in a study of T-cell reconstitution after alpha-beta-depleted transplantation in children. Unique molecular identifiers were incorporated when the TCRbeta library was constructed. TCRdb analysed the PCR reads with MiXCR anew, one entry per CDR3 protein. This sample has around 440,000 distinct CDR3 sequences, with roughly a tenth found just once. This material consisted of PBMCs, taken before TCRalphabeta/CD19-depleted stem cell transplant. All receptors derive from a child aged 2-15 years with inherited bone marrow failure, due to receive a stem cell transplant.

This clonotype appeared many times. The gene calls are TRBV7-2 and TRBJ2-7; D may correspond to TRBD1 or TRBD2 (5 bases each). Germline CDR1 SGHTA, CDR2 FQGNSA. Trimming removed 1 base at V and 5 bases at J, with 12 bases between. This CDR3 comprises 14 residues. CDR3 nucleotides: TGTGCCAGCAGCTTAGTCGCAAGGGACCACGAGCAGTACTTC. Protein sequence: CASSLVARDHEQYF. The whole variable domain, filled in from reference TRBV7-2 and TRBJ2-7, reads GAGVSQSPSNKVTEKGKDVELRCDPISGHTALYWYRQSLGQGLEFLIYFQGNSAPDKSGLPSDRFSAERTGGSVSTLTIQRTQQEDSAVYLCASSLVARDHEQYFGPGTRLTVT.

This clonotype was seen repeatedly, ten times or more. V and J are TRBV20-1 and TRBJ2-2, with D perhaps being TRBD1 or TRBD2 (5 bases each). V was clipped by 5 bases and J by 0 bases, with 10 bases between them. The CDR3 length is 14 residues. CDR1 is DFQATT, CDR2 SNEGSKA, per germline (reference sequence). The CDR3 spells CSAVGTANTGELFF. CDR3 nucleotides: TGCAGTGCTGTCGGGACCGCGAACACCGGGGAGCTGTTTTTT.

This clonotype was observed at least ten times. The CDR3, as DNA: TGTGCCTGGAAGACAGGGGGCCGGACTGAAGCTTTCTTT. Residues: CAWKTGGRTEAFF. The chain carries TRBV30 and TRBJ1-1, with TRBD1 identical over 10 bases. CDR3 length: 13 amino acids. The germline V gene encodes CDR1 GTSNPN and CDR2 SVGIG (reference sequence). With V trimmed by 4 bases and J by 5 bases, 4 bases remained unmatched.

This clonotype was observed at least ten times. This sequence joins TRBV19 and TRBJ1-1; D unresolved. The CDR3 covers 13 residues. Trimming stripped 4 bases from V and 0 bases from J, with 6 bases between. CDR1 and CDR2 (germline): LNHDA, SQIVND (reference sequence). CDR3 DNA sequence: TGTGCCAGTAGTACTTGGGTGAACACTGAAGCTTTCTTT. It codes for CASSTWVNTEAFF. Variable domain in full (rest from reference TRBV19 and TRBJ1-1): DGGITQSPKYLFRKEGQNVTLSCEQNLNHDAMYWYRQDPGQGLRLIYYSQIVNDFQKGDIAEGYSVSREKKESFPLTVTSAQKNPTAFYLCASSTWVNTEAFFGQGTRLTVV.

The table lists this clonotype with a few counts. This chain connects TRBV20-1 to TRBJ2-3; tentatively, D is TRBD1 (5 bases). The CDR3 consists of 15 residues. With 1 base removed from V and 2 bases from J, the gap between germline ends came to 13 bases. CDR1 is DFQATT and CDR2 is SNEGSKA in the germline V gene (reference sequence). DNA of the CDR3: TGCAGTGCTAGAGGGGGCTGGGCTATCACAGATACGCAGTATTTT. Its translation: CSARGGWAITDTQYF.

This clonotype was counted many times. The CDR3 region has the DNA TGTGCCAGCAGTTTAAGGGGCGGGAGTGGTGTCGAGCAGTACTTC. Residues: CASSLRGGSGVEQYF. The V call is TRBV28, the J call TRBJ2-7; 7 bases fit TRBD2. CDR1 and CDR2 from the germline V gene are MDHEN and SYDVKM. The CDR3 runs 15 residues. Trimming removed 2 bases from V and 6 bases from J; junction bases left unmatched: 10. The full variable domain, with the rest looked up from reference TRBV28 and TRBJ2-7, is DVKVTQSSRYLVKRTGEKVFLECVQDMDHENMFWYRQDPGLGLRLIYFSYDVKMKEKGDIPEGYSVSREKKERFSLILESASTNQTSMYLCASSLRGGSGVEQYFGPGTRLTVT.

On this clonotype itself: This sequence may be a read error, since a much larger clone differs from it by one base. V gene TRBV20-1 combines with J gene TRBJ1-2; D gene unclear. This CDR3 is built from 11 residues. Germline V lookup: CDR1 DFQATT, CDR2 SNEGSKA (reference sequence). V was pared by 6 bases and J by 6 bases, with 11 bases between. DNA of the CDR3: TGCAGTGCGGCCAAGGGCAATGGCTACACCTTC. It translates to CSAAKGNGYTF.

The V gene is TRBV20-1, the J gene TRBJ2-6; 9 positions agree with TRBD1. Germline-derived CDR1 and CDR2 are DFQATT and SNEGSKA (reference sequence). The junction had 3 bases not matched to a gene; V was cut back by 3 bases and J by 0 bases. This CDR3 is built from 16 residues. The CDR3 sequence is CSASRDRDSGANVLTF. As DNA, the CDR3 is TGCAGTGCTAGTAGGGACAGGGACTCTGGGGCCAACGTCCTGACTTTC.

In its sample, this clonotype was seen a few times. The chain couples TRBV5-1 to TRBJ2-2, with TRBD2 matching over 12 bases. CDR1 SGHRS and CDR2 YFSETQ come from the germline V gene. With 7 bases clipped from V and 6 bases from J, the junction kept 7 bases outside the gene matches. The CDR3 extends over 15 amino acids. The CDR3: CASQRLAGDPGELFF. DNA of the CDR3: TGCGCCAGCCAACGACTAGCGGGAGATCCCGGGGAGCTGTTTTTT.

Comments on this clonotype: One base away lies a much larger clone, so this may be a sequencing read error. The genes are TRBV27 and TRBJ2-7, with 13 positions matching TRBD2. J lost 6 bases, V lost 8 bases, and 13 bases had no gene match. The CDR3 runs 16 residues. Germline V gene lookup returns CDR1 MNHEY and CDR2 SMNVEV (reference sequence). Here the CDR3 reads CASLRTGLAGVGEQYF. CDR3 DNA: TGTGCCAGCCTCCGCACCGGACTAGCGGGAGTGGGCGAGCAGTACTTC.

Comment on this clonotype: Given a much more abundant clone one base away, this may be a read error. CDR3 coding DNA: TGCAGCGACATGGACGGTCAAGAGACCCAGCACTTC. This encodes CSDMDGQETQHF. The chain carries TRBV29-1 and TRBJ2-5, with D hard to call. The CDR3 is made up of 12 amino acids. In germline, CDR1 is SQVTM, CDR2 ANQGSEA.

This clonotype was counted ten times or more. This chain joins TRBV6-6 and TRBJ2-7; 8 bases are shared with TRBD2. CDR3 length: 15 residues. The germline V gene has CDR1 MNHNY and CDR2 SVGAGI (reference sequence). The V segment lost 6 bases and the J segment 0 bases; nucleotides outside the gene matches: 7. CDR3 sequence reads: CASSWPGLDSYEQYF. In nucleotides, the CDR3 is TGTGCCAGCAGCTGGCCGGGACTAGACTCCTACGAGCAGTACTTC.

This clonotype was seen at least ten times. This chain connects TRBV12-3 or TRBV12-4 to TRBJ2-2; D is undetermined. Trimming left V 5 bases short and J 4 bases short, with 11 bases between. This CDR3 contains 14 residues. This CDR3 is CASSPEQFTGELFF. The CDR3, as DNA: TGTGCCAGCAGTCCCGAGCAGTTCACCGGGGAGCTGTTTTTT.

This clonotype has at least ten counts. The chain carries TRBV27 and TRBJ1-2, with a possible D match to TRBD1 (6 bases). Germline assignment: CDR1 MNHEY and CDR2 SMNVEV (reference sequence). This CDR3 contains 15 residues. Trimming left V 4 bases short and J 8 bases short, with 20 bases between. The CDR3 region is CASSYSDSDYSGYTF. CDR3 coding DNA: TGTGCCAGCAGTTACTCGGACAGCGACTACTCCGGCTACACCTTC.